Listed here are 30 T cell receptor beta chains from one sample, sequenced in a study of CD8+ T cells in alopecia areata. Treatment defined: oral pan-JAK inhibitor, 5-10 mg twice daily. The sequencing template was cDNA reverse transcribed from extracted RNA. Measured with immunoSEQ multiplex PCR; TCRdb has only the in-frame clones, and not every one. The table includes roughly 120,000 clones, around 56% detected once. Sequencing used CD4+ T cells sorted from blood, obtained at week 4, from a patient treated with tofacitinib. All receptors derive from a human donor with alopecia areata.

The chain joins TRBV19 to TRBJ1-6, with 9 bases lining up with TRBD1. Germline loops: CDR1 LNHDA, CDR2 SQIVND (reference sequence). The CDR3 has 13 residues. Trimming removed 8 bases from V and 7 bases from J; junction bases left unmatched: 3. The CDR3 nucleotides are TGTGCCAGTGCCGGACAGGGGAATTCACCCCTCCACTTT. Protein product: CASAGQGNSPLHF.

Note on this clone: In the same sample, other DNA sequences code for this CDR3. The V gene is TRBV5-1, the J gene TRBJ2-1; 8 bases align to TRBD2. Germline CDR1 SGHRS, CDR2 YFSETQ. With 0 bases clipped from V and 6 bases from J, the junction kept 2 bases outside the gene matches. This CDR3 contains 14 residues. The CDR3 sequence: CASSLGLAGNEQFF. The CDR3 bases are TGCGCCAGCAGCTTGGGTCTAGCGGGCAATGAGCAGTTCTTC.

The chain has TRBV6-1 and TRBJ2-5, with 10 bases aligning to TRBD1. Germline V gene sequence: CDR1 MNHNS, CDR2 SASEGT. The CDR3 length is 13 residues. V was clipped by 8 bases and J by 6 bases; unmatched bases: 6. DNA for the CDR3: TGTGCCAGCCTGACGGGACAGGGGAAGACCCAGTACTTC. Protein: CASLTGQGKTQYF.

Written as DNA, the CDR3 is TGCGCCAGCAGCCAAGATACGGGAGCCGCTGAGCAGTTCTTC. It encodes CASSQDTGAAEQFF. V is TRBV4-1 and J is TRBJ2-1; D is possibly TRBD2 (6 bases). Germline CDR1 MGHRA, CDR2 YSYEKL. This CDR3 region has 14 residues. V shed 0 bases and J shed 9 bases, with 12 bases lying between them.

This rearrangement joins TRBV12-5 to TRBJ1-1; D is unresolved. V dropped 5 bases and J dropped 2 bases, with 9 bases sitting between them. The CDR3 runs 13 residues. Germline V CDR1 and CDR2: LGHNT, FRNRAP. The CDR3 DNA reads TGTGCTAGTGGTGGGGTGATCAACACTGAAGCTTTCTTT. It specifies CASGGVINTEAFF.

The CDR3 sequence is CSVEQGRGYTF. CDR3 bases: TGCAGCGTTGAACAGGGAAGAGGCTACACCTTC. This sequence joins TRBV29-1 and TRBJ1-2, with D perhaps TRBD1 (5 bases). The V gene lost 2 bases and the J gene lost 8 bases, with 9 bases spanning the gap. The CDR3 has 11 amino acids. Germline V gene sequence: CDR1 SQVTM, CDR2 ANQGSEA.

The gene calls are TRBV29-1 and TRBJ2-7; no reliable D call. CDR1 is SQVTM and CDR2 is ANQGSEA in the germline V gene. V was cut by 6 bases and J by 0 bases, with 9 bases left in between. The CDR3 length is 12 residues. The CDR3 region has the DNA TGCAGCGTGGATACCTACTCCTACGAGCAGTACTTC. This gives the protein CSVDTYSYEQYF.

This chain uses TRBV29-1 with TRBJ2-1; weak D call: TRBD2 (5 bases). The germline gives CDR1 SQVTM, CDR2 ANQGSEA. CDR3 size: 13 residues. V dropped 6 bases and J dropped 6 bases, with 15 bases sitting between them. CDR3 nucleotides: TGCAGCGTCGGGGTCCCACTAGTCAATGAGCAGTTCTTC. As protein: CSVGVPLVNEQFF.

The rearrangement links TRBV29-1 to TRBJ2-7; 9 nucleotides match TRBD1. The ends lost 6 bases at V and 2 bases at J; junction bases unmatched: 8. CDR3 length: 14 amino acids. In germline, CDR1 is SQVTM, CDR2 ANQGSEA. DNA for the CDR3: TGCAGCGTCTCCGGGACAGGGTTAGCCTACGAGCAGTACTTC. Its protein product is CSVSGTGLAYEQYF.

The V call is TRBV11-2, the J call TRBJ2-7; D unclear. The germline gives CDR1 SGHAT, CDR2 FQNNGV. This CDR3 has 14 residues. V was shortened by 5 bases and J by 6 bases, with 17 bases between the two germline ends. CDR3 coding DNA: TGTGCCAGCAGCCCCTGGTCCTCGACGGGCGAGCAGTACTTC. It translates to CASSPWSSTGEQYF. Supplemented by reference TRBV11-2 and TRBJ2-7, the full variable domain reads EAGVAQSPRYKIIEKRQSVAFWCNPISGHATLYWYQQILGQGPKLLIQFQNNGVVDDSQLPKDRFSAERLKGVDSTLKIQPAKLEDSAVYLCASSPWSSTGEQYFGPGTRLTVT.

The chain couples TRBV30 to TRBJ2-1; 7 bases align to TRBD1. The CDR3 sequence is 14 residues long. V was clipped by 1 base and J by 6 bases; unmatched bases: 6. From germline, CDR1 is GTSNPN and CDR2 SVGIG (reference sequence). CDR3 in amino acids: CAWSGEGAANEQFF. The CDR3, as DNA: TGTGCCTGGAGTGGCGAGGGGGCGGCCAATGAGCAGTTCTTC.

This clone was observed a few times. The chain recombines TRBV18 with TRBJ2-7; 7 positions match TRBD1. V trimming: 5 bases; J trimming: 3 bases; junction bases outside the gene matches: 7. The CDR3 consists of 14 residues. Germline CDR1 is KGHSH and CDR2 is LQKENI. The CDR3 nucleotides are TGTGCCAGCTCATCCCGGGACAGCGGCTACGAGCAGTACTTC. Its translation: CASSSRDSGYEQYF.

The genes are TRBV2 and TRBJ1-2, with D tentatively TRBD1 (5 bases). V was trimmed by 6 bases and J by 5 bases, leaving 16 bases between them. Germline lookup yields CDR1 SNHLY and CDR2 FYNNEI. The CDR3 spans 14 residues. CDR3 sequence: CASRSQGSSYGYTF. DNA of the CDR3: TGTGCCAGCAGGTCCCAGGGCAGCTCTTATGGCTACACCTTC.

V and J are TRBV30 and TRBJ1-3; D is possibly TRBD1 (5 bases). V lost 4 bases and J lost 6, with 13 bases in between. Germline V lookup: CDR1 GTSNPN, CDR2 SVGIG (reference sequence). The CDR3 runs 13 residues. The CDR3 nucleotides are TGTGCCTGGACCAGTACAGGCGAAAACACCATATATTTT. Translation: CAWTSTGENTIYF.

V and J are TRBV6-5 and TRBJ1-1; tentatively, D is TRBD1 (5 bases). The CDR3 is 13 residues long. Between the trimmed V and J ends, which lost 6 bases and 7 bases, there was a span of 15 bases. Germline assignment: CDR1 MNHEY and CDR2 SVGAGI. CDR3 in amino acids: CASSPGQRGEAFF. CDR3 in DNA: TGTGCCAGCAGCCCTGGACAACGAGGTGAAGCTTTCTTT.

In its sample, this clone was seen once. The chain has TRBV2 and TRBJ1-1; D is unresolved. Germline CDR1 reads SNHLY; CDR2 reads FYNNEI. The CDR3 runs to 13 residues. V was clipped by 6 bases and J by 3 bases, with 11 bases between them. The CDR3, as DNA: TGTGCCAGCAGGGGGAGGTGGGACACTGAAGCTTTCTTT. It translates to CASRGRWDTEAFF.

About this clone: Other DNA sequences of this sample code for an identical CDR3. This chain links TRBV27 with TRBJ1-5, with 9 bases identical to TRBD1. V shed 5 bases and J 2 bases; nucleotides not matched to a gene: 4. From germline, CDR1 is MNHEY and CDR2 SMNVEV (reference sequence). This CDR3 is built from 15 residues. CDR3 sequence: CASSLQGAGNQPQHF. CDR3 nucleotides: TGTGCCAGCAGTCTACAGGGGGCTGGCAATCAGCCCCAGCATTTT.

This clone was observed a single time. The V gene is TRBV6-1, the J gene TRBJ1-1; D is perhaps TRBD1 (5 bases). The CDR3 length is 14 residues. Trimming removed 6 bases at V and 1 base at J, with 12 bases between. CDR1 and CDR2 (germline): MNHNS, SASEGT. This CDR3 reads CASSERQRNTEAFF. In DNA form, the CDR3 reads TGTGCCAGCAGCGAAAGACAGAGGAACACTGAAGCTTTCTTT.

This clone occurred a few times. J is TRBJ1-1 and V is TRBV9; unclear D gene. V was pared by 4 bases and J by 1 base, with 11 bases between. CDR1 is SGDLS, CDR2 YYNGEE, per germline. This CDR3 is built from 14 residues. The CDR3: CASSTREKNTEAFF. As DNA, the CDR3 is TGTGCCAGCAGCACTCGGGAGAAGAACACTGAAGCTTTCTTT.

The chain combines TRBV6-6 with TRBJ1-1; weak D call: TRBD1 (5 bases). Germline values: CDR1 MNHNY, CDR2 SVGAGI (reference sequence). CDR3 length: 12 residues. Trimming pared 10 bases from V and 2 bases from J, leaving 11 bases between. The CDR3 sequence: CATRDPNTEAFF. CDR3 nucleotides: TGTGCCACCCGGGACCCTAACACTGAAGCTTTCTTT.

The chain carries TRBV30 and TRBJ1-5, with 9 bases identical to TRBD1. The CDR3 totals 14 residues. J gave up 4 bases and V 2 bases, and 3 bases lay outside the gene matches. Germline loops: CDR1 GTSNPN, CDR2 SVGIG (reference sequence). DNA of the CDR3: TGTGCCTGGAGTACAGGACAGGGGAATCAGCCCCAGCATTTT. It encodes CAWSTGQGNQPQHF.

This chain connects TRBV29-1 to TRBJ2-3; unclear D gene. Germline lookup yields CDR1 SQVTM and CDR2 ANQGSEA. The CDR3 sequence is 12 residues long. V lost 7 bases and J 3 bases, leaving 11 bases between the germline ends. The DNA of the CDR3 is TGCAGCGCCCCGGGCCGGACAGATACGCAGTATTTT. Translated: CSAPGRTDTQYF.

CDR3 nucleotide sequence: TGTGCCAGCGGTGGACAGGGGTTACTTGAAGCTTTCTTT. Encoded protein: CASGGQGLLEAFF. The V call is TRBV2, the J call TRBJ1-1, with TRBD1 matching 9 bases. The CDR3 consists of 13 residues. Germline CDR1 and CDR2: SNHLY and FYNNEI. With V trimmed by 8 bases and J by 7 bases, 8 bases remained unmatched.

This chain connects TRBV9 to TRBJ2-3; D gene unclear. The CDR3 extends over 15 amino acids. Trimming cost V 6 bases and J 0 bases, with 14 bases left between them. Germline loops: CDR1 SGDLS, CDR2 YYNGEE. CDR3 in amino acids: CASTLGPASTDTQYF. CDR3 nucleotides: TGTGCCAGCACCCTGGGTCCCGCTAGCACAGATACGCAGTATTTT.

V gene TRBV2 combines with J gene TRBJ1-1, with TRBD1 matching over 8 bases. The CDR3 length is 14 residues. V was pared by 6 bases and J by 5 bases, with 8 bases of the junction left unmatched. Germline V gene data show CDR1 as SNHLY and CDR2 as FYNNEI. For the CDR3, the DNA is TGTGCCAGCAGGCTCAGGGGGCGAGGAACTGAAGCTTTCTTT. Protein product: CASRLRGRGTEAFF.

This clone has more than one count but fewer than ten. V usage is TRBV30 and J usage is TRBJ1-2, with D maybe TRBD1 (5 bases). The CDR3 runs 13 residues. V was trimmed by 1 base and J by 6 bases, leaving 12 bases between them. CDR1 is GTSNPN and CDR2 is SVGIG in the germline V gene (reference sequence). Here the CDR3 reads CAWSEQVGDGYTF. For the CDR3, the DNA is TGTGCCTGGAGTGAACAGGTGGGCGATGGCTACACCTTC. The whole variable domain, remainder taken from reference TRBV30 and TRBJ1-2, is SQTIHQWPATLVQPVGSPLSLECTVEGTSNPNLYWYRQAAGRGLQLLFYSVGIGQISSEVPQNLSASRPQDRQFILSSKKLLLSDSGFYLCAWSEQVGDGYTFGSGTRLTVV.

This rearrangement joins TRBV7-2 to TRBJ2-1; D perhaps matches TRBD2 (6 bases). Trimming left V 4 bases short and J 2 bases short, with 12 bases between. This CDR3 contains 15 residues. Germline CDR1 is SGHTA and CDR2 is FQGNSA. The CDR3 DNA is TGTGCCAGCAGCTACGGGGACTGGGCCTACAATGAGCAGTTCTTC. Translating it yields CASSYGDWAYNEQFF.

The rearrangement links TRBV4-1 to TRBJ2-2; D ambiguous. From germline, CDR1 is MGHRA and CDR2 YSYEKL. CDR3 length equals 17 residues. V was clipped by 1 base and J by 4 bases, with 16 bases between them. For the CDR3, the DNA is TGCGCCAGCAGCCAAGGGGCAAGAGACACCAGCACCGGGGAGCTGTTTTTT. This codes for CASSQGARDTSTGELFF.

This clone was picked up a small number of times. The chain couples TRBV2 to TRBJ1-2; no definite D call. The CDR3 length is 13 residues. Germline CDR1 SNHLY, CDR2 FYNNEI. Between the trimmed V and J ends, which lost 4 bases and 6 bases, there was a span of 12 bases. The CDR3 coding sequence is TGTGCCAGCAGTGTGAGACCTCAGGATGGCTACACCTTC. Translating gives CASSVRPQDGYTF.

The rearrangement links TRBV2 to TRBJ1-5; perhaps TRBD1 as D (5 bases). The CDR3 has 15 residues. CDR1 is SNHLY, CDR2 FYNNEI, per germline. The V end lost 6 bases, the J end lost 0 bases, and 12 bases lay between the germline ends. CDR3 in amino acids: CASRPRTSSNQPQHF. Written as DNA, the CDR3 is TGTGCCAGCAGGCCGAGGACAAGTAGCAATCAGCCCCAGCATTTT. The full variable domain, in which reference TRBV2 and TRBJ1-5 provide the parts outside the CDR3, is EPEVTQTPSHQVTQMGQEVILRCVPISNHLYFYWYRQILGQKVEFLVSFYNNEISEKSEIFDDQFSVERPDGSNFTLKIRSTKLEDSAMYFCASRPRTSSNQPQHFGDGTRLSIL.